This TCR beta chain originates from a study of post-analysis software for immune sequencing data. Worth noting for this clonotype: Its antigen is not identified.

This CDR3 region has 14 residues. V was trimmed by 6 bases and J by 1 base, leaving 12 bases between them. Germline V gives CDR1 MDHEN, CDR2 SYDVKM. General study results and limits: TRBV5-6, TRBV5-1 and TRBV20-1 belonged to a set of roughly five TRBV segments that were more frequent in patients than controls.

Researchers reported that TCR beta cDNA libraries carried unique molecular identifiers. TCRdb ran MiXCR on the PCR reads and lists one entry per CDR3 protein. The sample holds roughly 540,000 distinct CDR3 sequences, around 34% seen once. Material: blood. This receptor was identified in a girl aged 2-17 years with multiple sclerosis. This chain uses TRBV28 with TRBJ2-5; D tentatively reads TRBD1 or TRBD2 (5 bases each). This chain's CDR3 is CASRGTLIQETQYF. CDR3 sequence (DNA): TGTGCCAGCAGGGGGACCCTAATCCAAGAGACCCAGTACTTC.